Below, one T cell receptor (beta chain) is given with its context. Its antigen is unidentified. The data belong to a study of CD8+CD57+ T cells in acquired aplastic anemia. Study as a whole: DNA recovered from sorted CD4+ and CD8+ cells had a mean of 3.2 ug.

Study-level results: Found in both controls and patients were twenty-nine CD8+ CDR3 sequences. In CD8+ cells, Simpson's diversity showed no significant difference between patients and controls.

The study profiled TCR beta VDJ and CDR3 using genomic DNA as template. TCRdb re-called the reads with MiXCR, one entry per CDR3 protein. This table holds some 410,000 distinct CDR3 sequences, 65% to 80% found once. CDR1 SSHAT and CDR2 FNYEAQ come from the germline V gene (reference sequence). The CDR3 spans 12 residues. The sequence came from a human donor in good health, serving as a control. Sequenced input: sorted CD4+, CD8+, or CD8+CD57+ T cells (not recorded which) from PBMCs. This chain uses TRBV7-7 with TRBJ2-1; D call uncertain. The CDR3, as DNA: TGTGCTAACGGACGGGTTATGGATGAGCAGTTCTTC. This encodes CANGRVMDEQFF. Drawing the rest from reference TRBV7-7 and TRBJ2-1, the complete variable domain is GAGVSQSPRYKVTKRGQDVTLRCDPISSHATLYWYQQALGQGPEFLTYFNYEAQPDKSGLPSDRFSAERPEGSISTLTIQRTEQRDSAMYRCANGRVMDEQFFGPGTRLTVL.